Shown below are 7 T cell receptor beta chains from a single sample sequenced in a study of cytomegalovirus exposure and HLA in healthy donors. Primers: 60 Vbeta forward and 13 Jbeta reverse. Clones were sequenced by immunoSEQ multiplex PCR, and TCRdb holds only the in-frame ones, with some missing. Of some 90,000 clones in the sample, under 85% were seen once. The sequencing input was PBMCs. Receptors originate from a woman in her thirties or forties in good health and CMV-seronegative.

This clone was detected only once. The chain employs TRBV19 and TRBJ1-1; D might be TRBD1 (5 bases). This CDR3 is built from 14 residues. Trimming took off 3 bases at V and 0 bases at J, with 8 bases between the two ends. Germline CDR1 LNHDA, CDR2 SQIVND (reference sequence). The CDR3 spells CASSINRLNTEAFF. The CDR3 DNA sequence: TGTGCCAGTAGTATCAACAGGCTGAACACTGAAGCTTTCTTT.

This chain joins TRBV6-6 and TRBJ2-3; 9 bases align to TRBD1. V dropped 9 bases and J dropped 3; count of bases not matched to a gene: 10. Germline CDR1 MNHNY, CDR2 SVGAGI (reference sequence). CDR3 size: 15 residues. The CDR3: CASSPGTGRTDTQYF. The CDR3 DNA follows: TGTGCCAGTTCACCCGGGACAGGGAGGACAGATACGCAGTATTTT.

J is TRBJ1-1 and V is TRBV27, with TRBD1 as a possible D gene (5 bases). This CDR3 is 19 amino acids long. Deletions cut 2 bases from V and 4 bases from J, with 26 bases between. Germline V CDR1 and CDR2: MNHEY, SMNVEV (reference sequence). CDR3 in DNA: TGTGCCAGCAGTTTAGAACAACCGAGGACAAGGGTTTTGGGCACTGAAGCTTTCTTT. Its translation is CASSLEQPRTRVLGTEAFF.

In this sample, this clone turned up a few times. This chain uses TRBV5-1 with TRBJ2-1, with 7 bases aligning to TRBD2. The CDR3 covers 14 residues. V shed 5 bases, J shed 6 bases, and the junction held 8 bases outside the gene matches. The germline V gene has CDR1 SGHRS and CDR2 YFSETQ. The CDR3 loop is CASRLAVVGNEQFF. The CDR3 DNA reads as TGCGCCAGCAGGCTAGCGGTTGTGGGCAATGAGCAGTTCTTC.

This clone came up a few times. V is TRBV18 and J is TRBJ1-4; D is unclear. CDR3 length: 14 amino acids. Germline lookup yields CDR1 KGHSH and CDR2 LQKENI. V gave up 3 bases and J gave up 2 bases, with 7 bases separating them. Here the CDR3 DNA reads TGTGCCAGCTCACCCGTCGGGACTAATGAAAAACTGTTTTTT. As protein: CASSPVGTNEKLFF.

This clone showed up just a few times. This rearrangement joins TRBV5-1 to TRBJ1-1; 7 positions agree with TRBD1. CDR3 length equals 14 residues. Germline values: CDR1 SGHRS, CDR2 YFSETQ. Trimming at V came to 2 bases and at J to 1 base, leaving 2 bases not matched to a gene. The CDR3 DNA is TGCGCCAGCAGCTTCCAGGGGGGGAACACTGAAGCTTTCTTT. This encodes CASSFQGGNTEAFF.

The V and J genes are TRBV27 and TRBJ2-3; TRBD2 matches at 10 bases. This CDR3 has 16 residues. From germline, CDR1 is MNHEY and CDR2 SMNVEV (reference sequence). Unmatched junction bases numbered 6, after V lost 2 bases and J lost 4 bases. As DNA, the CDR3 is TGTGCCAGCAGTTTAAGAGCGGGAGGGCCTCCAGATACGCAGTATTTT. This codes for CASSLRAGGPPDTQYF.